These 6 T cell receptor beta chains originate from one sample sequenced in a study of T cells in Graves' hyperthyroidism and ophthalmopathy. Amplification of TCR beta CDR3 regions used RNA as the template. TCR CDR3 regions were first amplified by RT-PCR with HTBI primers. TCRdb re-called the multiplex PCR reads with MiXCR, one entry per CDR3 protein. The sample holds 350,000 to 400,000 distinct CDR3 sequences, 15% to 20% seen once. The sample consisted of blood. Receptors were obtained from a woman aged 18 to 35 with Graves' hyperthyroidism.

This clonotype was counted many times. This rearrangement joins TRBV9 to TRBJ2-5; 13 bases agree with TRBD2. The CDR3 totals 16 residues. Germline V lookup: CDR1 SGDLS, CDR2 YYNGEE. V lost 3 bases to trimming and J lost 0 bases; unmatched junction nucleotides: 2. The CDR3 reads CASSGTSGGHQETQYF. CDR3 DNA: TGTGCCAGCAGCGGGACTAGCGGGGGTCACCAAGAGACCCAGTACTTC.

This clonotype was counted many times. This chain links TRBV6-1 with TRBJ2-7; D call uncertain. Germline lookup yields CDR1 MNHNS and CDR2 SASEGT. This CDR3 has 11 amino acids. The V gene lost 8 bases and the J gene lost 3 bases, with 8 bases spanning the gap. CDR3 residues: CASRNSYEQYF. The CDR3, as DNA: TGTGCCAGCCGAAACAGCTACGAGCAGTACTTC.

The table lists this clonotype with many counts. The chain is built from TRBV28 and TRBJ1-1, with no clear D. The CDR3 is 17 amino acids. From germline, CDR1 is MDHEN and CDR2 SYDVKM. V was pared by 1 base and J by 0 bases, with 15 bases between. The CDR3 loop reads CASSLLAGAIMNTEAFF. The DNA of the CDR3 is TGTGCCAGCAGTTTATTGGCAGGAGCCATTATGAACACTGAAGCTTTCTTT.

The sample holds many counts of this clonotype. J is TRBJ2-6 and V is TRBV6-1; D may match TRBD1 or TRBD2 (5 bases each). V was cut by 0 bases and J by 2 bases, with 8 bases left in between. The CDR3 has 16 residues. The V gene's germline CDR1 is MNHNS and CDR2 SASEGT. In DNA form, the CDR3 reads TGTGCCAGCAGTGAAGCATGGGGGACTGGGGCCAACGTCCTGACTTTC. Residues: CASSEAWGTGANVLTF.

Only a few counts were recorded for this clonotype. The chain has TRBV4-1 and TRBJ1-2; 7 bases align to TRBD1. The V and J ends lost 3 bases and 8 bases, in that order; junction bases with no gene match: 21. In germline, CDR1 is MGHRA, CDR2 YSYEKL. CDR3 size: 18 residues. The CDR3 DNA is TGCGCCAGCAGCCACACACCTCGGGGGACAGCGGGACCTATGGGCTACACCTTC. Protein: CASSHTPRGTAGPMGYTF.

The chain uses TRBV19 and TRBJ1-5, with TRBD1 matching over 9 bases. V trimming: 6 bases; J trimming: 9 bases; junction bases outside the gene matches: 9. Germline CDR1 LNHDA, CDR2 SQIVND (reference sequence). CDR3 size: 14 residues. In DNA, the CDR3 is TGTGCCAGTAGGGAGACAGGGGGTTTATGGCCCCAGCATTTT. Translating it yields CASRETGGLWPQHF.